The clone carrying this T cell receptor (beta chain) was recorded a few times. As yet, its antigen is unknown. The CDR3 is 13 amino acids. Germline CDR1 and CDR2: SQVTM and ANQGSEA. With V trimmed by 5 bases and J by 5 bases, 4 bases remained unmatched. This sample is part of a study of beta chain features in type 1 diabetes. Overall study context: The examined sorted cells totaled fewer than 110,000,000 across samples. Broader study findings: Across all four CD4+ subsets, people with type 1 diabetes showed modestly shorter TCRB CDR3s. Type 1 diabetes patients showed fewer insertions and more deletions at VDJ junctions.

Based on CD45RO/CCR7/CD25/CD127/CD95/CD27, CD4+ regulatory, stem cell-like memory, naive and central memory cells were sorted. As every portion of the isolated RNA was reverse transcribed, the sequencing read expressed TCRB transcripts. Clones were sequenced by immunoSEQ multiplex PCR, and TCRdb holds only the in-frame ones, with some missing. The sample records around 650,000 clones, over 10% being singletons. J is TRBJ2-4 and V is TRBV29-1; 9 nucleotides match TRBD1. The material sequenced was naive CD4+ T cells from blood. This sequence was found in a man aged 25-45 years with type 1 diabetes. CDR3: CSVSGQGQNIQYF. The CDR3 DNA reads TGCAGCGTTTCGGGACAGGGTCAAAACATTCAGTACTTC.